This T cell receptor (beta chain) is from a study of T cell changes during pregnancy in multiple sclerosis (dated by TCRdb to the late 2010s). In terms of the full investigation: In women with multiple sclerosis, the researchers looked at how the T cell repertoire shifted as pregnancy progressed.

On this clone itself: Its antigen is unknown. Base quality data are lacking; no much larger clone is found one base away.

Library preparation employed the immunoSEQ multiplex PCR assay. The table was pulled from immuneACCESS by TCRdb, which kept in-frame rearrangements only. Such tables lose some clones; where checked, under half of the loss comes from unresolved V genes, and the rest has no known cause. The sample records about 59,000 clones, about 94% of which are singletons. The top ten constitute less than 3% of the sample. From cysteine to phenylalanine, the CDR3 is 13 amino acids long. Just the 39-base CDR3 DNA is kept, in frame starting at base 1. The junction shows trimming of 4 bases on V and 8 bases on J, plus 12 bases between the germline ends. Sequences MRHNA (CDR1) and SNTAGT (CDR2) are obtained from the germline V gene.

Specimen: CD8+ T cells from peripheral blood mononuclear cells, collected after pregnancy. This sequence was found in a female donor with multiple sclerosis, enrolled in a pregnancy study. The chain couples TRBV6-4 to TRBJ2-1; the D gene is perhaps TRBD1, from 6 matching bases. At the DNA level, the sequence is TGTGCCAGCAGTGGAACAGGGAACGATGAGCAGTTCTTC. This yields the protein CASSGTGNDEQFF.